This TCR beta chain was retrieved from a study of human thymus T cells. A roughly 0.5-1 mL peripheral blood aliquot was taken intraoperatively from four of eight donors. Blood DNA came from all available leukocytes, not a fixed cell number. Produced via immunoSEQ multiplex PCR; TCRdb's table is partial and in-frame only. Of tens of thousands of clones in the sample, 94% are singletons; the top ten hold approximately 0.13%. This TCR derives from a boy in the first two years of life with a congenital heart defect but otherwise immunologically healthy. Sequenced sample: blood.

CDR3 region: CASSQATSGGIKAKNIQYF. CDR3 coding DNA: TGCGCCAGCAGCCAGGCGACTAGCGGGGGTATAAAAGCCAAAAACATTCAGTACTTC. V and J are TRBV4-1 and TRBJ2-4, with 12 bases fitting TRBD2. CDR3 size: 19 residues. Germline V gives CDR1 MGHRA, CDR2 YSYEKL. V was clipped by 3 bases and J by 0 bases; unmatched bases: 9.